The rows below give T cell receptor beta chains drawn from one sample of a study of identical twins. In TCRdb, the 5' RACE reads were re-called with MiXCR into one record per CDR3 protein. The table has approximately 530,000 distinct CDR3 sequences, under 25% seen once; the top ten hold 0.4% to 0.6%. These data also featured in a second study, about yellow fever vaccine responses in identical twins.

The specimen sequenced was CD4+ T cells sorted from blood. These receptors originate from a woman younger than 35 in good health. The conserved cysteine and the conserved F or W are not part of the CDR3 here. The D gene is left open where the match is weak. Size is omitted from some rows. Given values are once, few, many or a class for expanded clones.

CDR3aa: ASSVDRASHYGYT
v_gene: TRBV9
j_gene: TRBJ1-2
d_gene: NA
abundance: few

CDR3aa: ASSESLGQGGGEQF
v_gene: TRBV6-1
j_gene: TRBJ2-1
d_gene: TRBD1
abundance: NA

CDR3aa: ASSEAGGVTYT
v_gene: TRBV2
j_gene: TRBJ1-2
d_gene: NA
abundance: few

CDR3aa: ASSPQQGGQPQH
v_gene: TRBV18
j_gene: TRBJ1-5
d_gene: TRBD1
abundance: NA

CDR3aa: ASILGTGLNYGYT
v_gene: TRBV12-3/TRBV12-4
j_gene: TRBJ1-2
d_gene: TRBD1
abundance: NA

CDR3aa: ASSSSVNEQF
v_gene: TRBV12-3/TRBV12-4
j_gene: TRBJ2-1
d_gene: NA
abundance: few

CDR3aa: ATSSTSDTYEQY
v_gene: TRBV15
j_gene: TRBJ2-7
d_gene: TRBD2
abundance: NA

CDR3aa: ASSSETSGGEQF
v_gene: TRBV7-9
j_gene: TRBJ2-1
d_gene: TRBD2
abundance: NA

CDR3aa: ASSPTRGPGSYNEQF
v_gene: TRBV5-1
j_gene: TRBJ2-1
d_gene: NA
abundance: few

CDR3aa: ATSRDGGRARSQY
v_gene: TRBV15
j_gene: TRBJ2-3
d_gene: TRBD2
abundance: NA